This T cell receptor (beta chain) is drawn from a study of cytotoxic CD8 clonotypes in ibrutinib-treated CLL. Looking at the study overall: Overall, some 25 responses were partial and 2 complete; following median roughly 72 months, around 15 patients stayed remitted and about 12 progressed. Response samples were obtained once patients had received a median about 12 months of treatment, range 6 to 36.

Target depth was 1 in 200,000 to 1 in 1 million T cells, about 10x per clonotype. Sequencing was performed with immunoSEQ multiplex PCR; in TCRdb, only in-frame clones are kept and a portion is missing. Among 200,000 or so clones, 60% to 80% were seen once, and the ten largest hold about an eighth. Notes on the study in general: Collection times varied between progressing and sustained-remission patients.

About this clone: Its specificity is not known.

The source of this sequence is a human donor with chronic lymphocytic leukemia. The material was PBMCs, obtained after 12 months of ibrutinib treatment.

The CDR3, as DNA: TGTGCCAGCAGTGAATGGACTAGCGCCGGGGAGCTGTTTTTT. Its translation is CASSEWTSAGELFF. The chain joins TRBV25-1 to TRBJ2-2; 9 bases fit TRBD2. Germline values: CDR1 MGHDK, CDR2 SYGVNS. The junction had 0 bases not matched to a gene; V was cut back by 1 base and J by 6 bases. The CDR3 is 14 residues long.